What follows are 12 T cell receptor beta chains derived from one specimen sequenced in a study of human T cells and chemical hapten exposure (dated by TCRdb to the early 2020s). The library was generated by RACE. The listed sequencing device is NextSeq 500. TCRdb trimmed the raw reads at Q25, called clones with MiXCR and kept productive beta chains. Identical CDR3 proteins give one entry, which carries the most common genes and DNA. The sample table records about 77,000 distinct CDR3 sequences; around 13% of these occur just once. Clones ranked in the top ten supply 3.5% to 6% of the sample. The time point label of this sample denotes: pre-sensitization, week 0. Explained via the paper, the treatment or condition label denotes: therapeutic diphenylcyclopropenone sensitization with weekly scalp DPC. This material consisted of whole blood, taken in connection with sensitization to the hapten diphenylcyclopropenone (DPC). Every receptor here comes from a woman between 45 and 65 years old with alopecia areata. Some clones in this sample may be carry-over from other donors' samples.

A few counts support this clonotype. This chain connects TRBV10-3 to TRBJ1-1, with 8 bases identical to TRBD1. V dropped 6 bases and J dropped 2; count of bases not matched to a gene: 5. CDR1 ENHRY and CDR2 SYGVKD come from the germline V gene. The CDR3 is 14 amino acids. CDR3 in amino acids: CAIRGGQDNTEAFF. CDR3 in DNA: TGTGCCATCAGGGGGGGACAGGATAACACTGAAGCTTTCTTT.

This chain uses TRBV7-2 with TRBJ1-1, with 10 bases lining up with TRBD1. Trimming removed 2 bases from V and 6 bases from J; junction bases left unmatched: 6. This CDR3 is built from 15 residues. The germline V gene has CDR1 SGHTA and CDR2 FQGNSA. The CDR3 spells CASSLQGQGMAEAFF. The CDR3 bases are TGTGCCAGCAGCTTACAGGGACAGGGGATGGCTGAAGCTTTCTTT.

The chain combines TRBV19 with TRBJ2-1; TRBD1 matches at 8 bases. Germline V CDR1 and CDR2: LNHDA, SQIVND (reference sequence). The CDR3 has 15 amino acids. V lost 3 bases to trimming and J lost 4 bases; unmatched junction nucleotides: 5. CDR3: CASSIRGRGYNEQFF. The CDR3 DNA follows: TGTGCCAGTAGTATCAGGGGGCGCGGGTACAATGAGCAGTTCTTC. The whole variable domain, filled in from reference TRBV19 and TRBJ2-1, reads DGGITQSPKYLFRKEGQNVTLSCEQNLNHDAMYWYRQDPGQGLRLIYYSQIVNDFQKGDIAEGYSVSREKKESFPLTVTSAQKNPTAFYLCASSIRGRGYNEQFFGPGTRLTVL.

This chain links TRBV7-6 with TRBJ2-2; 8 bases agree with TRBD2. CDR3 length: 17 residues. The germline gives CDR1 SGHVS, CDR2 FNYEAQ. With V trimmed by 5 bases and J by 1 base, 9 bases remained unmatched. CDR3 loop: CASSARPGLGNTGELFF. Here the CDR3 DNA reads TGTGCCAGCAGCGCGCGTCCGGGACTAGGGAACACCGGGGAGCTGTTTTTT.

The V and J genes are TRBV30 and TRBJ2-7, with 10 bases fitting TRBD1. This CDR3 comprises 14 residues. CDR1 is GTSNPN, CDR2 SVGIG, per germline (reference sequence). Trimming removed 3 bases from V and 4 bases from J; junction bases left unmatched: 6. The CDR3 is CAWSLGTGVYEQYF. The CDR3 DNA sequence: TGTGCCTGGAGCTTGGGGACAGGGGTTTACGAGCAGTACTTC.

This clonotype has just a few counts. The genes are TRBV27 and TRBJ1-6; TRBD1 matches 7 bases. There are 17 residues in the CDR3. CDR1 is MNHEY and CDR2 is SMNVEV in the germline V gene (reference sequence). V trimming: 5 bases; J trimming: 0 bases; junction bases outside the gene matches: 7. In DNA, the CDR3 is TGTGCCAGCAGTCCACGGACAGGAGACTCCTATAATTCACCCCTCCACTTT. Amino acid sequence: CASSPRTGDSYNSPLHF.

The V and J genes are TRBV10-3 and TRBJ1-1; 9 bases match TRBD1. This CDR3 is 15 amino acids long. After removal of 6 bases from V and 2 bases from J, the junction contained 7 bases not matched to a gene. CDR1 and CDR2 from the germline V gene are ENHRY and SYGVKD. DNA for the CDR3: TGTGCCATCAGCGCCGGGACAGGGCGCAACACTGAAGCTTTCTTT. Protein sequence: CAISAGTGRNTEAFF.

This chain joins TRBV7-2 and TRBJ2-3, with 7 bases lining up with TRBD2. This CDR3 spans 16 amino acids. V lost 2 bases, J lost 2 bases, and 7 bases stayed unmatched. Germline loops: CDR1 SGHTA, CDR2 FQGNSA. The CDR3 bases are TGTGCCAGCAGCTTATTAGCGGGCCCATTCACAGATACGCAGTATTTT. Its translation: CASSLLAGPFTDTQYF.

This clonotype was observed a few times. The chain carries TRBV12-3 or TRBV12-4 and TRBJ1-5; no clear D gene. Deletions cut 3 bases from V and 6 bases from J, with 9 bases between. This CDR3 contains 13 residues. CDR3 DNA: TGTGCCAGCAGTTTTAATAAGGGTCAGCCCCAGCATTTT. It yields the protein CASSFNKGQPQHF.

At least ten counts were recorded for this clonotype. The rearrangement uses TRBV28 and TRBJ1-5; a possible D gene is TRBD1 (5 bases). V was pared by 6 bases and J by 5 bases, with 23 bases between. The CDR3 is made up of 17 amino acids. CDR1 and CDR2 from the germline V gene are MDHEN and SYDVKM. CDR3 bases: TGTGCCAGCAGCCTCCTAGCGGTCAGGGTCATGTATCAGCCCCAGCATTTT. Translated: CASSLLAVRVMYQPQHF.

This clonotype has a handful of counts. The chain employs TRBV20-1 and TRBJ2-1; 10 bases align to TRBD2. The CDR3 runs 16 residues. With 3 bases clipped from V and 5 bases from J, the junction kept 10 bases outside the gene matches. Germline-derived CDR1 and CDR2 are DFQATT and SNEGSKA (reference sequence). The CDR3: CSASALLAGANNEQFF. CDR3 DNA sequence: TGCAGTGCTAGTGCGCTTCTAGCGGGAGCCAACAATGAGCAGTTCTTC.

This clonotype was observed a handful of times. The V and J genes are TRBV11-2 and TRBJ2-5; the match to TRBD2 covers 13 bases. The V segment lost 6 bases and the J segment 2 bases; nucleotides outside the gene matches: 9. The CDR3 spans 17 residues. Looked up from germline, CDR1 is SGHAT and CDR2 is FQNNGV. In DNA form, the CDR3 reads TGTGCCAGCAGAACGAGGACGGGACTAGCGGGGCAAGAGACCCAGTACTTC. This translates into CASRTRTGLAGQETQYF. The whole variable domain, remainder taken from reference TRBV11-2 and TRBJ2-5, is EAGVAQSPRYKIIEKRQSVAFWCNPISGHATLYWYQQILGQGPKLLIQFQNNGVVDDSQLPKDRFSAERLKGVDSTLKIQPAKLEDSAVYLCASRTRTGLAGQETQYFGPGTRLLVL.